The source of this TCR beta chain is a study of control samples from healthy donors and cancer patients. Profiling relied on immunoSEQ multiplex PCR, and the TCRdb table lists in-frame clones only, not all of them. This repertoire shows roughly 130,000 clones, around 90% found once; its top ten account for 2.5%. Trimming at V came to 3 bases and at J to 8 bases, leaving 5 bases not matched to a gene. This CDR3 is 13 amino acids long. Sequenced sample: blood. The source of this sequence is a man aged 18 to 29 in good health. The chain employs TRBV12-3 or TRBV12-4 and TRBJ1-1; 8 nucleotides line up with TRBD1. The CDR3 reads CASSFGDRGEAFF. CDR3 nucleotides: TGTGCCAGCAGTTTCGGAGACAGGGGCGAAGCTTTCTTT.